This TCR beta chain was sequenced in a study of control samples from healthy donors and cancer patients. The data were produced by immunoSEQ multiplex PCR, yet TCRdb's version contains in-frame clones alone and is incomplete. The sample records tens of thousands of clones, 89% being singletons. The CDR3 has 17 residues. Trimming pared 3 bases from V and 2 bases from J, leaving 20 bases between. Germline CDR1 reads GTSNPN; CDR2 reads SVGIG (reference sequence). The rearrangement joins TRBV30 to TRBJ1-3, with D possibly matching TRBD1 (5 bases). This clonotype originated in a man between 40 and 49 years old with colorectal cancer. Input material: PBMCs. The CDR3 reads CAWSLTPDRKPGNTIYF. In DNA, the CDR3 is TGTGCCTGGAGCCTAACCCCCGACAGAAAGCCTGGAAACACCATATATTTT. The variable domain in full, completed from reference TRBV30 and TRBJ1-3, reads SQTIHQWPATLVQPVGSPLSLECTVEGTSNPNLYWYRQAAGRGLQLLFYSVGIGQISSEVPQNLSASRPQDRQFILSSKKLLLSDSGFYLCAWSLTPDRKPGNTIYFGEGSWLTVV.